This T cell receptor beta chain was obtained from a study of T cell responses to AZD1222 COVID-19 vaccine. The study's findings and limits: Spike-specific TCR depth and breadth grew after two AZD1222 doses. Regions 160-218 and 743-854 dominated among vaccine-associated CD4 TCRs spanning spike. At baseline, seropositivity was found in only a handful of AZD1222 recipients. Samples come after the peak T cell response, not at day 14.

Per the germline V gene, CDR1 is SGHVS and CDR2 is FQNEAQ. The length of the CDR3 is 17 residues. The J segment lost 3 bases and the V segment lost 1 base, leaving 8 bases of the junction unmatched. To note about this clone: Its antigen is as yet unknown.

Using immunoSEQ multiplex PCR, the repertoire was profiled, and TCRdb retains in-frame clones only, with some absent. There are 66,000 or so clones in the sample; 79% occur only once, and 20% to 30% lies in the top ten. The TCR was taken from an adult in good health. The source material was peripheral blood, sampled on day 0 of MenACWY control vaccination. The chain carries TRBV7-8 and TRBJ2-7, with 11 bases identical to TRBD2. DNA for the CDR3: TGTGCCAGCAGCTTAGGCTCGGCTGGACTAGCGGGCTACGAGCAGTACTTC. Protein sequence: CASSLGSAGLAGYEQYF.